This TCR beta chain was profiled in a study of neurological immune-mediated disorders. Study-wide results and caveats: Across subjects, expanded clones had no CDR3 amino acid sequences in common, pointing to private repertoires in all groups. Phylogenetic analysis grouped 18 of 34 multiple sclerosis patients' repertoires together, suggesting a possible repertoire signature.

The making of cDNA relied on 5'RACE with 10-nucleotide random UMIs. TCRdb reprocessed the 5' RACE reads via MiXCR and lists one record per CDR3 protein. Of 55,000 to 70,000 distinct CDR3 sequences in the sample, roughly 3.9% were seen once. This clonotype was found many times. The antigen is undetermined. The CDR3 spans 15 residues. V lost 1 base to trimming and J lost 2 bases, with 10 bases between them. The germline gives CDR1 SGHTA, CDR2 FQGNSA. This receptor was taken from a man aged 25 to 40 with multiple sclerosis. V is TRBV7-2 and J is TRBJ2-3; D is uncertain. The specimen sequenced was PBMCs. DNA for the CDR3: TGTGCCAGCAGCTTAGGGGGATTCCCCACAGATACGCAGTATTTT. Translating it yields CASSLGGFPTDTQYF. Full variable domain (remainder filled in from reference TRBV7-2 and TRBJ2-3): GAGVSQSPSNKVTEKGKDVELRCDPISGHTALYWYRQSLGQGLEFLIYFQGNSAPDKSGLPSDRFSAERTGGSVSTLTIQRTQQEDSAVYLCASSLGGFPTDTQYFGPGTRLTVL.